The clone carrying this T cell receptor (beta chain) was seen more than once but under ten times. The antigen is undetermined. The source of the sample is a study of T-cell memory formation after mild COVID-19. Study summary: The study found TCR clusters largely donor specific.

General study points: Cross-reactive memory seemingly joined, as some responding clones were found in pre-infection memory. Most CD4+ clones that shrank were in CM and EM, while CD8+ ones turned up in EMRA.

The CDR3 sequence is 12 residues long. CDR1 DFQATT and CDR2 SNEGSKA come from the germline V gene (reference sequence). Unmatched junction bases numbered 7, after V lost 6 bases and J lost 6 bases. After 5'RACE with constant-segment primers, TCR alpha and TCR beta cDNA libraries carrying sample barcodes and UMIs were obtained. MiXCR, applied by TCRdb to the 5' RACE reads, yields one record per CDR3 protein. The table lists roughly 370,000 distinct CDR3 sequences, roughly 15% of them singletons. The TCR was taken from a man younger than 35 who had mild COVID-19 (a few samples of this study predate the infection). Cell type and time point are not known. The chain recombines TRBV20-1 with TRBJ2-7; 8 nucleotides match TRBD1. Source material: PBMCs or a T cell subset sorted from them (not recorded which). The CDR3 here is CSARSTGGEQYF. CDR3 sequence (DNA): TGCAGTGCCCGCTCTACAGGGGGCGAGCAGTACTTC.